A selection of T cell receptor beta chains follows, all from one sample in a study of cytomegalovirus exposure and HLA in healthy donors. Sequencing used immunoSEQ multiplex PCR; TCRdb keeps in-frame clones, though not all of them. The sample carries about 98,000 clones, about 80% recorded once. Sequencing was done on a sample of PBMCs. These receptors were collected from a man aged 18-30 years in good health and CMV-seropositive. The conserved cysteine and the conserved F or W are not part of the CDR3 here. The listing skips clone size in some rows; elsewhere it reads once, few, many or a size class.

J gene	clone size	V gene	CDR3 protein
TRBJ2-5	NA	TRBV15	ATSRAAGKQETQY
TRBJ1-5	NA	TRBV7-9	ASSLGDPGHQPQH
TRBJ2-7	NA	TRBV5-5	ASSFTGGRYEQY
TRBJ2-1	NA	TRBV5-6	ASSSLAGLYNEQF
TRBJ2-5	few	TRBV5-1	ASSWEGEQY
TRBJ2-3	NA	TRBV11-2	ASSTDGITQY
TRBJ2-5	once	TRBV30	AWRLASPQETQY
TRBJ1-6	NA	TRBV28	ASSLWRQGRLSPLH
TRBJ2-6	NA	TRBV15	ATSSPPGQGAGANVLT
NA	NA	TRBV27	ASSLRTGATYEQY
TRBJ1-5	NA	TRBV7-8	ASSSRQHNQPQH
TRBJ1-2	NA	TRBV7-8	ASSPTLGTGFHGYT
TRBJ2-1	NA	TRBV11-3	ASSPPTSVSNEQF
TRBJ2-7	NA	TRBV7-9	ASSFASSYEQY
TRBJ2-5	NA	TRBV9	ASSVGMDRIETQY
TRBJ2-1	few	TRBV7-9	ASSLRQGAYNEQF
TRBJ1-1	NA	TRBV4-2	ASSQDRNTEAF
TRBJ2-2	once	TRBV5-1	ASSLGDRVLAGELF
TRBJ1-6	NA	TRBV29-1	SVAGQGNSPLH
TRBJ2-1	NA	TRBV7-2	ASSLNSLRDEQF
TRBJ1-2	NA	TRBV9	ASSEQGQDYGYT
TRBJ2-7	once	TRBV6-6	ASKGVYEQY
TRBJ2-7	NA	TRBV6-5	ASSYSISQATYEQY
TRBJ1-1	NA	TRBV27	ASSLRDSPNTEAF
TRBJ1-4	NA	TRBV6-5	ASSPGDRKLF
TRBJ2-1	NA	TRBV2	ASSDASGGAREQF
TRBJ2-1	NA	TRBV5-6	ASSLGTSHEQF
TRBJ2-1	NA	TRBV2	ASREWNPEQF
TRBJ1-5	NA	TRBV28	ASNPVTGRGLGYSNQPQH
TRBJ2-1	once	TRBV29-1	SVEKLAGRLEQF
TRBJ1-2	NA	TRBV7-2	ASSHHRRPNYGYT
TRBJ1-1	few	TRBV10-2	ASSVENTEAF
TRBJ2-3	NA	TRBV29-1	SVKGSGGGSTDTQY
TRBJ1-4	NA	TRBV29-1	SASGFEKLF
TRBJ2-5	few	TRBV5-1	ASSLAFGRGETQY
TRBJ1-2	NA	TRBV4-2	ASSQEQTGDYGYT
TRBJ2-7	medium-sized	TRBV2	ASSQEEQY
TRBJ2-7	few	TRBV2	ASREQGSATYEQY
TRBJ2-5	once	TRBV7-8	ASSHRGGRETQY
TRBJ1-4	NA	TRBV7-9	ASSLATGQGEKLF
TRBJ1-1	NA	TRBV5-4	ASSSPGHNIMNTEAF
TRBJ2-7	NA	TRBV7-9	ASSLVGQRYEQY